This TCR beta chain was documented in a study of cytomegalovirus exposure and HLA in healthy donors. The PCR employed 60 Vbeta primers together with 13 Jbeta primers. Some clones are missing from TCRdb's copy, which holds only in-frame ones; the method was immunoSEQ multiplex PCR. The sample includes 140,000 or so clones, 74% of them seen just once. Although they were nominally healthy when sampled, donors likely had unrecorded immune exposures. The CDR3 runs 17 residues. The V end lost 0 bases, the J end lost 0 bases, and 15 bases lay between the germline ends. Germline V gene sequence: CDR1 SQVTM, CDR2 ANQGSEA.

The TCR sequence derives from a young man in good health and CMV-seropositive. Sample: PBMCs. V and J are TRBV29-1 and TRBJ2-1; D might be TRBD2 (5 bases). CDR3 region: CSVEDLGGSSSYNEQFF. In DNA form, the CDR3 reads TGCAGCGTTGAAGATTTGGGCGGGTCCAGCTCCTACAATGAGCAGTTCTTC.